The T cell receptor delta chain described here comes from a study of gamma-delta chains in newborns, infants, children. Across the whole study: Microbial exposure reportedly drives polyclonal innate γδ T cell expansion after birth.

This CDR3 contains 18 residues. V lost 3 bases, J lost 0 bases, and 11 bases stayed unmatched. Germline V gives CDR1 GEAIGNYY, CDR2 EKD. A word on this clone: This DNA's translation differs at residue 5 from TCRdb's protein, which comes from a much larger clone; a read error is likely, and the protein shown is translated from the DNA.

TCRdb fed the reads into CATT to redo clone calling. The top ten hold around 29% of the sample, which has over a thousand delta-chain clones, around 1.1% seen once. The material sequenced was blood. The chain links TRDV2 to TRDJ1; TRDD3 matches 11 bases. The clonotype comes from a child in good health. The CDR3 DNA reads as TGTGCCTGTGACTCGTTGGGGGATACGTCCCGGGACACCGATAAACTCATCTTT. Translating gives CACDSLGDTSRDTDKLIF.